Sequencing of this TCR beta chain was carried out in a study of vaccination effects on CD4 cells after COVID-19. The data were produced by immunoSEQ multiplex PCR, yet TCRdb's version contains in-frame clones alone and is incomplete. Among tens of thousands of clones listed, about four fifths were seen once. When roughly eleven days of culture had elapsed, CD4+ T cells were isolated. With regard to this clone: Its antigen is still unknown.

This specimen consisted of CD4+ T cells from PBMCs cultured without peptide, obtained before COVID-19 vaccination. The sequence came from a human donor who received a COVID-19 vaccine.

CDR3: CASSPQGRGQGGYTF. The CDR3 nucleotides are TGTGCCAGTAGTCCTCAGGGCAGGGGACAGGGAGGCTACACCTTC. The chain joins TRBV19 to TRBJ1-2; TRBD1 matches 9 bases. V gave up 5 bases and J gave up 8 bases; unmatched junction bases: 12. CDR1 LNHDA and CDR2 SQIVND come from the germline V gene (reference sequence). The CDR3 runs 15 residues.